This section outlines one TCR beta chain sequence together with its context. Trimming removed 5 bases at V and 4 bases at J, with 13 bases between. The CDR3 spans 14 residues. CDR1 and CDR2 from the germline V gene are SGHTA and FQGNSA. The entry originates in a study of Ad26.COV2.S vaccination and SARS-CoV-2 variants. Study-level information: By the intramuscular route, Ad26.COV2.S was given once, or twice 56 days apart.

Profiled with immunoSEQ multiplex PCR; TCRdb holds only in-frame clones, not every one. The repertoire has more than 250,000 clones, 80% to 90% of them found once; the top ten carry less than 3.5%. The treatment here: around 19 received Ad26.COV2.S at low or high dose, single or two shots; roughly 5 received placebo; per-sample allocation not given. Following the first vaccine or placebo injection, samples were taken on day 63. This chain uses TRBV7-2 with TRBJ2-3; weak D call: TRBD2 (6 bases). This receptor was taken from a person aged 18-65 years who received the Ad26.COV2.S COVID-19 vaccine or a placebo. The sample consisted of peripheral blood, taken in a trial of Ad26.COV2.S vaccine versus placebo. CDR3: CASSRGGAADTQYF. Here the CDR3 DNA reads TGTGCCAGCAGCCGCGGCGGGGCCGCAGATACGCAGTATTTT. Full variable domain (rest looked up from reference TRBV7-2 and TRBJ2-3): GAGVSQSPSNKVTEKGKDVELRCDPISGHTALYWYRQSLGQGLEFLIYFQGNSAPDKSGLPSDRFSAERTGGSVSTLTIQRTQQEDSAVYLCASSRGGAADTQYFGPGTRLTVL.